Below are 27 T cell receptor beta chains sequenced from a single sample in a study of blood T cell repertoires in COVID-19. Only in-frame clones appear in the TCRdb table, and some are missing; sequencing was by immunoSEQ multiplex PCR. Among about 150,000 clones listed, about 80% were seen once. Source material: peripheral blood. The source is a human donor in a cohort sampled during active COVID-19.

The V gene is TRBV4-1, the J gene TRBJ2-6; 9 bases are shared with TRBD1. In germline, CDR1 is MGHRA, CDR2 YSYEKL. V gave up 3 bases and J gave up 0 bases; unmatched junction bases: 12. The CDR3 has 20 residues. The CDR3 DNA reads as TGCGCCAGCAGCCAGCCGGGACAGGGTAAAACTAGCTCTGGGGCCAACGTCCTGACTTTC. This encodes CASSQPGQGKTSSGANVLTF.

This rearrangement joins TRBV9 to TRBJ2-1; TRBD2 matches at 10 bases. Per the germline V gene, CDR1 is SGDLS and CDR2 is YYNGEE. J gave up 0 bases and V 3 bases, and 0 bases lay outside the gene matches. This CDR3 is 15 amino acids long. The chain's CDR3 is CASSASGSSYNEQFF. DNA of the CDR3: TGTGCCAGCAGCGCTAGCGGGAGCTCCTACAATGAGCAGTTCTTC.

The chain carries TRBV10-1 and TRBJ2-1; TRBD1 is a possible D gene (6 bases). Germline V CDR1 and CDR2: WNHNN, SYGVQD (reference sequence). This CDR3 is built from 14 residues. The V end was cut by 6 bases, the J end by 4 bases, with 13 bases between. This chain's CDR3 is CASSPTGTYNEQFF. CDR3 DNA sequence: TGCGCCAGCAGCCCGACAGGTACATACAATGAGCAGTTCTTC.

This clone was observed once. For the CDR3, the DNA is TGTGCCAGCAGCTTAAATCTACTCAGCAGGGAGACCCAGTACTTC. As protein: CASSLNLLSRETQYF. This sequence joins TRBV14 and TRBJ2-5, with D uncertain. V gave up 5 bases and J gave up 5 bases, with 18 bases separating them. The germline gives CDR1 SGHDN, CDR2 FVKESK. This CDR3 comprises 15 residues.

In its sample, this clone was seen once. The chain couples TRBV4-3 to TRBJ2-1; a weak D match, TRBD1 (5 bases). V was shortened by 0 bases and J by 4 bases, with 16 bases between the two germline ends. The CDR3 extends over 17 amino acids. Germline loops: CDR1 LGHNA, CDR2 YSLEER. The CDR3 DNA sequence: TGCGCCAGCAGCCAAGATAGAAGGGGAAACCTTTACAATGAGCAGTTCTTC. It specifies CASSQDRRGNLYNEQFF.

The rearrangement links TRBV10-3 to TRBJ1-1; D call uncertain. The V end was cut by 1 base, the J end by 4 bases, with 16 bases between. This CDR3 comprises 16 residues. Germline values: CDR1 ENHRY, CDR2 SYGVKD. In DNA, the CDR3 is TGTGCCATCAGTGAGTGGGTACTGCGGGGAAGCACTGAAGCTTTCTTT. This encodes CAISEWVLRGSTEAFF.

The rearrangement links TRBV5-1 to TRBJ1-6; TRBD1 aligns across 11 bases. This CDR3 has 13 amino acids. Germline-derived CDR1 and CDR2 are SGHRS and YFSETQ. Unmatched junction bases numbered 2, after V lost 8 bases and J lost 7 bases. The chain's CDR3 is CASGQGANSPLHF. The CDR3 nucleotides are TGCGCCAGTGGACAGGGGGCAAATTCACCCCTCCACTTT.

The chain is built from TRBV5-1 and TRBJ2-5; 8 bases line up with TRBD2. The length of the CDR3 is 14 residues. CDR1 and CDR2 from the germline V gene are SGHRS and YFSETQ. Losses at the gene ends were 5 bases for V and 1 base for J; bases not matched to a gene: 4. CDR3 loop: CASRPTSGQETQYF. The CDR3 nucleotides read TGCGCCAGCAGACCCACTAGCGGCCAAGAGACCCAGTACTTC.

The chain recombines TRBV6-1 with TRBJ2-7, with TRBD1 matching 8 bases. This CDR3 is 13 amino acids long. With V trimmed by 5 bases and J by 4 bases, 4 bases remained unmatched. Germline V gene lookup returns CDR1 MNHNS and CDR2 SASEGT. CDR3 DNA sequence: TGTGCCAGCAGTAACAGGGGGAGGTACGAGCAGTACGTC. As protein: CASSNRGRYEQYV.

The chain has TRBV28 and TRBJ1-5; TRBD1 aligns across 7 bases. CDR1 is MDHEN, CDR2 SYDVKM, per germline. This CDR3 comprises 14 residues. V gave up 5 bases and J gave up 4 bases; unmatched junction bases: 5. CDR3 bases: TGTGCCAGCAGTCCTCCAGGGGGGAATCAGCCCCAGCATTTT. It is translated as CASSPPGGNQPQHF.

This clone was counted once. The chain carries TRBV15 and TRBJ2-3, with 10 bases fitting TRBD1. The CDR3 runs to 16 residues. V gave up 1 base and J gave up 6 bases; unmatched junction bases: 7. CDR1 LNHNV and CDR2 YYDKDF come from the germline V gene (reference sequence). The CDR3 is CATSRGGDRGRDTQYF. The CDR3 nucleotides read TGTGCCACCAGCAGAGGAGGGGACAGGGGCAGGGATACGCAGTATTTT. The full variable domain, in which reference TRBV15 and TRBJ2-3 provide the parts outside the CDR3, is DAMVIQNPRYQVTQFGKPVTLSCSQTLNHNVMYWYQQKSSQAPKLLFHYYDKDFNNEADTPDNFQSRRPNTSFCFLDIRSPGLGDTAMYLCATSRGGDRGRDTQYFGPGTRLTVL.

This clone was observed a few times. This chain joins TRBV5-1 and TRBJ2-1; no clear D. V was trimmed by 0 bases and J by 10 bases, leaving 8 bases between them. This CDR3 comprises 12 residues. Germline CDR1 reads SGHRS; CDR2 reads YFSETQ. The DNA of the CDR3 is TGCGCCAGCAGCTTGGGTTCCCAGGAGCAGTTCTTC. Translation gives CASSLGSQEQFF.

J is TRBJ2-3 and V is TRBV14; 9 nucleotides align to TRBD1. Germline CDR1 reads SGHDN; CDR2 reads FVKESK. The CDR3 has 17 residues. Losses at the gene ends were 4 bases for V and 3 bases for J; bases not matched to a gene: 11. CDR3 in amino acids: CASSLQGAGVWTDTQYF. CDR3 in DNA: TGTGCCAGCAGCCTACAGGGGGCTGGGGTGTGGACAGATACGCAGTATTTT.

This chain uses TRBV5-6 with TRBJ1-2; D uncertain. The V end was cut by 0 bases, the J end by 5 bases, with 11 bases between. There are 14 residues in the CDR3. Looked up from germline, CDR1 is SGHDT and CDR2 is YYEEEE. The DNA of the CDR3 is TGTGCCAGCAGCTTGGCCGGTGCATTATATGGCTACACCTTC. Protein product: CASSLAGALYGYTF.

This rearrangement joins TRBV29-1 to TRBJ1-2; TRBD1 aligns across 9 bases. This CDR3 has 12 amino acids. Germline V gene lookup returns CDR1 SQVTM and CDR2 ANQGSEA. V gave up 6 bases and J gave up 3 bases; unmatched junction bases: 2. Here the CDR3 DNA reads TGCAGCGTCCGGGACAGGGACTATGGCTACACCTTC. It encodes CSVRDRDYGYTF.

CDR3 nucleotide sequence: TGTGCCAGCGGGACAGGGGTATACAATGAGCAGTTCTTC. Translated, it gives CASGTGVYNEQFF. J is TRBJ2-1 and V is TRBV12-3 or TRBV12-4; 10 bases agree with TRBD1. V shed 8 bases and J 4 bases; nucleotides not matched to a gene: 2. CDR3 size: 13 residues.

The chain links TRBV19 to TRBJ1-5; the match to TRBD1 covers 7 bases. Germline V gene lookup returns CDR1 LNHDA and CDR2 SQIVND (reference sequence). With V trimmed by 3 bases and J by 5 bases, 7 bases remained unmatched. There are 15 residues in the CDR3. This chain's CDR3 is CASSIYRGRHQPQHF. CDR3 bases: TGTGCCAGTAGTATCTACAGGGGCCGGCATCAGCCCCAGCATTTT. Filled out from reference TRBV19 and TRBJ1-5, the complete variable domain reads DGGITQSPKYLFRKEGQNVTLSCEQNLNHDAMYWYRQDPGQGLRLIYYSQIVNDFQKGDIAEGYSVSREKKESFPLTVTSAQKNPTAFYLCASSIYRGRHQPQHFGDGTRLSIL.

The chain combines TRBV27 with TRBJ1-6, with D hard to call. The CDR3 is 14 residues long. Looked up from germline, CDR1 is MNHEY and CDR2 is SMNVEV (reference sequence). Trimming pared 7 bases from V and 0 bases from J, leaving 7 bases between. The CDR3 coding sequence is TGTGCCAGCAAGCCCATCTCCTATAATTCACCCCTCCACTTT. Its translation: CASKPISYNSPLHF.

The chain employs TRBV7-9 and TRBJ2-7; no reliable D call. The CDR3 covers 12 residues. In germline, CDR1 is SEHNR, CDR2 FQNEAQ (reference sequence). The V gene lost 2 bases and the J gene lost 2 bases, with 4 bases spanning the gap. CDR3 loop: CASSLSAYEQYF. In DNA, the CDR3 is TGTGCCAGCAGCTTATCAGCCTACGAGCAGTACTTC.

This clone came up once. This CDR3 reads CASSYPIDGGFNQPQHF. The CDR3 bases are TGTGCCAGCAGTTACCCAATCGACGGGGGGTTCAATCAGCCCCAGCATTTT. The genes are TRBV6-2 or TRBV6-3 and TRBJ1-5; D might be TRBD1 (5 bases). V shed 2 bases and J shed 3 bases, with 17 bases lying between them. The CDR3 sequence is 17 residues long. The germline V gene encodes CDR1 MNHEY and CDR2 SVGEGT.

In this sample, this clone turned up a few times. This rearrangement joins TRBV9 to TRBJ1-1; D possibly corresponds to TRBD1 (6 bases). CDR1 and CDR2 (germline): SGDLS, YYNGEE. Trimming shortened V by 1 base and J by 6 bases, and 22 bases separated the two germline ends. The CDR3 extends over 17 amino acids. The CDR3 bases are TGTGCCAGCAGCGTAAAGGACGGGGGGCTGGAACTTGCTGAAGCTTTCTTT. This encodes CASSVKDGGLELAEAFF.

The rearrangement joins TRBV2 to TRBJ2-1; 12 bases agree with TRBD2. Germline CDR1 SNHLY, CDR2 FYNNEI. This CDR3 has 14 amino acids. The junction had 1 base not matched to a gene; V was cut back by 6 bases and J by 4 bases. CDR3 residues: CASRGTSGYNEQFF. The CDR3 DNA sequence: TGTGCCAGCAGAGGGACTAGCGGGTACAATGAGCAGTTCTTC.

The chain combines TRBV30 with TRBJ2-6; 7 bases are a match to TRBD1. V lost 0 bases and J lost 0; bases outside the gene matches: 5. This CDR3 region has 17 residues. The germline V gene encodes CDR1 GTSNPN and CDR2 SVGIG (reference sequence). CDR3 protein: CAWSVYRGNSGANVLTF. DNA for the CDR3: TGTGCCTGGAGTGTGTACAGGGGAAACTCTGGGGCCAACGTCCTGACTTTC. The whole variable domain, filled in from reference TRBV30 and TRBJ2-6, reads SQTIHQWPATLVQPVGSPLSLECTVEGTSNPNLYWYRQAAGRGLQLLFYSVGIGQISSEVPQNLSASRPQDRQFILSSKKLLLSDSGFYLCAWSVYRGNSGANVLTFGAGSRLTVL.

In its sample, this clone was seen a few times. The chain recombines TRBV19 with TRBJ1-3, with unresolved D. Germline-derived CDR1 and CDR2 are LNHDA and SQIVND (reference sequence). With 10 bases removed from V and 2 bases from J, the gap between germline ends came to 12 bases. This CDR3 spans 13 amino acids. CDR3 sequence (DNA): TGTGCCACCGCGGAGGGAACTGGAAACACCATATATTTT. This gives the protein CATAEGTGNTIYF.

CDR3 bases: TGTGCCAGTAGTATGGTGGTACAGGGGGGTCGGGGCTACACCTTC. Translated: CASSMVVQGGRGYTF. The chain combines TRBV19 with TRBJ1-2, with TRBD1 matching over 8 bases. From germline, CDR1 is LNHDA and CDR2 SQIVND (reference sequence). This CDR3 has 15 amino acids. After removal of 3 bases from V and 8 bases from J, the junction contained 11 bases not matched to a gene. Filled out from reference TRBV19 and TRBJ1-2, the complete variable domain reads DGGITQSPKYLFRKEGQNVTLSCEQNLNHDAMYWYRQDPGQGLRLIYYSQIVNDFQKGDIAEGYSVSREKKESFPLTVTSAQKNPTAFYLCASSMVVQGGRGYTFGSGTRLTVV.

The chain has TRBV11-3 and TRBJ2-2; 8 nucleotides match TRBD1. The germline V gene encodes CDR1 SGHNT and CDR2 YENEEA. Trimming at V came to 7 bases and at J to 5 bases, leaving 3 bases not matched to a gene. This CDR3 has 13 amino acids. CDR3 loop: CASITGGTGELFF. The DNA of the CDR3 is TGTGCCAGCATAACAGGGGGGACCGGGGAGCTGTTTTTT.

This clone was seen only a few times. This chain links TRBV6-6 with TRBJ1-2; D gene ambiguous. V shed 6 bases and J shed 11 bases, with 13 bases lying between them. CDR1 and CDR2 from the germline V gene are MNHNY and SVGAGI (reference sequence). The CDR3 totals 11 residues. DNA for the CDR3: TGTGCCAGCAGAAAATCCGAGGTATACACCTTC. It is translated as CASRKSEVYTF.